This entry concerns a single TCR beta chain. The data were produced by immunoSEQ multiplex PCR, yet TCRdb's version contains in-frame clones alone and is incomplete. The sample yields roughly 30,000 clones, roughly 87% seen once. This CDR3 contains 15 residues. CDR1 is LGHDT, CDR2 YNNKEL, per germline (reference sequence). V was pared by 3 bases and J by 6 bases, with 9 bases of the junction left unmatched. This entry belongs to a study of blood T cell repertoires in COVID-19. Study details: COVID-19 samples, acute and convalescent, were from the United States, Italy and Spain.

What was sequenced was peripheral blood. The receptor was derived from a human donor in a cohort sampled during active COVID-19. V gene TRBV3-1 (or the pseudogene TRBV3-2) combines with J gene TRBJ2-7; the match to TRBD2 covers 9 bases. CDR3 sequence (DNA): TGTGCCAGCAGCCACCGGCTAGCGGGGAGGCCCGAGCAGTACTTC. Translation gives CASSHRLAGRPEQYF.